Sequencing of this T cell receptor (beta chain) was carried out in a study of human T cells and chemical hapten exposure. Background on the study: The patients were mostly female; they had alopecia areata, totalis or universalis.

For the library, individual cDNA molecules each received unique molecular identifiers. One entry per CDR3 protein results from TCRdb running MiXCR on the RACE reads. This sample has around 350,000 distinct CDR3 sequences, with around 5.5% found just once. The CDR3 has 15 residues. V was cut by 1 base and J by 5 bases, with 12 bases left in between. In germline, CDR1 is SEHNR, CDR2 FQNEAQ (reference sequence). As to time point: pre-sensitization, week 0. The treatment here: therapeutic diphenylcyclopropenone sensitization with weekly scalp DPC. The material was whole blood, obtained in connection with sensitization to the hapten diphenylcyclopropenone (DPC). This clonotype originated in a young woman with alopecia areata. Some clones in this sample may be carry-over from other donors' samples. The chain is built from TRBV7-9 and TRBJ2-1, with D possibly called TRBD1 or TRBD2 (5 bases each). CDR3 protein: CASSLGGQGHNEQFF. CDR3 nucleotide sequence: TGTGCCAGCAGCTTAGGTGGTCAGGGACACAATGAGCAGTTCTTC.